Following are 30 T cell receptor beta chains from one sample sequenced in a study of T-cell reconstitution after alpha-beta-depleted transplantation in children. As it was prepared, the TCRbeta library received unique molecular identifiers. TCRdb re-analysed the PCR reads in MiXCR, keeping a single row per CDR3 protein. Of approximately 300,000 distinct CDR3 sequences in the sample, around 10% were seen once. The sequences come from peripheral blood, collected 180 days after TCRalphabeta/CD19-depleted stem cell transplant. The receptor source for this set is a male patient aged 2-9 years who had a stem cell transplant for chronic granulomatous disease, so the T cells may come from the graft donor.

This clonotype was counted only a few times. The gene calls are TRBV30 and TRBJ2-5; maybe TRBD1 (6 bases). Germline loops: CDR1 GTSNPN, CDR2 SVGIG (reference sequence). V lost 4 bases, J lost 5 bases, and 8 bases lay in between. The CDR3 has 11 amino acids. In DNA form, the CDR3 reads TGTGCCTGGAACAGGGCGGAGACCCAGTACTTC. Translated, it gives CAWNRAETQYF.

To note about this clonotype: This clone may be a read error of a much larger clone one base away. This chain joins TRBV7-8 and TRBJ2-7; 9 bases align to TRBD1. Germline assignment: CDR1 SGHVS and CDR2 FQNEAQ. This CDR3 comprises 15 residues. The V and J ends lost 3 bases and 8 bases, in that order; junction bases with no gene match: 11. CDR3 in amino acids: CASSFGTGLVYQQYF. The CDR3 region has the DNA TGTGCCAGCAGCTTTGGGACAGGGCTCGTTTACCAGCAGTACTTC.

This clonotype was counted many times. This rearrangement joins TRBV29-1 to TRBJ2-7; D gene uncertain. Germline V gene sequence: CDR1 SQVTM, CDR2 ANQGSEA. Trimming cost V 4 bases and J 3 bases, with 10 bases left between them. The CDR3 extends over 12 amino acids. The CDR3 coding sequence is TGCAGCGTTGGGGCCAGTTACTACGAGCAGTACTTC. The encoded protein is CSVGASYYEQYF.

This clonotype was found many times. The chain joins TRBV15 to TRBJ2-1; 14 bases match TRBD2. Germline V lookup: CDR1 LNHNV, CDR2 YYDKDF (reference sequence). V was pared by 5 bases and J by 7 bases, with 4 bases of the junction left unmatched. This CDR3 has 15 residues. CDR3 DNA: TGTGCCACCAGCGGGAGGACTAGCGGGGGGAATGAGCAGTTCTTC. Its translation: CATSGRTSGGNEQFF.

This clonotype has more than one count but fewer than ten. V gene TRBV9 combines with J gene TRBJ2-1; the match to TRBD1 covers 8 bases. Trimming at V came to 4 bases and at J to 8 bases, leaving 8 bases not matched to a gene. The CDR3 is 14 residues long. Germline V CDR1 and CDR2: SGDLS, YYNGEE. The DNA of the CDR3 is TGTGCCAGCAGCCCCGGACAGGGTGGATATGAGCAGTTCTTC. Residues: CASSPGQGGYEQFF.

This clonotype appeared many times. The chain combines TRBV24-1 with TRBJ2-1; D remains ambiguous. Trimming removed 0 bases at V and 7 bases at J, with 6 bases between. This CDR3 is 13 amino acids long. Germline CDR1 reads KGHDR; CDR2 reads SFDVKD. CDR3 sequence: CATSDLGENEQFF. CDR3 DNA: TGTGCCACCAGTGATTTGGGGGAAAATGAGCAGTTCTTC.

This clonotype was seen repeatedly, ten times or more. This sequence joins TRBV12-3 or TRBV12-4 and TRBJ2-5; perhaps TRBD1 as D (5 bases). Trimming took 5 bases from V and 2 from J, leaving 24 bases between them. There are 18 residues in the CDR3. The CDR3 DNA sequence: TGTGCCAGCAGTCAACGAGGACAAGACAGACCATCGCAAGAGACCCAGTACTTC. This translates into CASSQRGQDRPSQETQYF.

The genes are TRBV7-2 and TRBJ2-7; 7 bases fit TRBD2. Germline CDR1 reads SGHTA; CDR2 reads FQGNSA. V trimming: 3 bases; J trimming: 12 bases; junction bases outside the gene matches: 8. The CDR3 runs 12 residues. The CDR3 region has the DNA TGTGCCAGCAGCTTTCGGTCGGGCGGGAGGTACTTC. As protein: CASSFRSGGRYF.

This clonotype was detected ten times or more. The chain employs TRBV5-1 and TRBJ1-1, with D maybe TRBD1 (6 bases). The CDR3 is 16 amino acids. V shed 1 base and J shed 1 base, with 14 bases lying between them. Germline V CDR1 and CDR2: SGHRS, YFSETQ. In nucleotides, the CDR3 is TGCGCCAGCAGCTTGTCTCCAAAGGGGGGGAACACTGAAGCTTTCTTT. Its translation: CASSLSPKGGNTEAFF.

There are many counts of this clonotype. The chain carries TRBV6-1 and TRBJ1-4; TRBD1 might be the D (5 bases). CDR3 length equals 14 residues. Trimming shortened V by 5 bases and J by 7 bases, and 14 bases separated the two germline ends. The germline V gene encodes CDR1 MNHNS and CDR2 SASEGT. The CDR3 is CASSISRGREKLFF. The CDR3 region has the DNA TGTGCCAGCAGTATTTCAAGGGGTCGTGAAAAACTGTTTTTT.

This clonotype came up many times. This chain joins TRBV7-2 and TRBJ2-3; no firm D call. CDR1 and CDR2 (germline): SGHTA, FQGNSA. The CDR3 extends over 14 amino acids. Trimming left V 5 bases short and J 1 base short, with 10 bases between. The CDR3 sequence: CASSIQARTDTQYF. The CDR3 DNA sequence: TGTGCCAGCAGCATTCAGGCTCGCACAGATACGCAGTATTTT.

At least ten counts were recorded for this clonotype. V and J are TRBV12-3 or TRBV12-4 and TRBJ2-2, with TRBD1 matching over 8 bases. The CDR3 is 17 residues long. Trimming took 1 base from V and 6 from J; bases not matched to a gene: 10. For the CDR3, the DNA is TGTGCCAGCAGTTTAGGAGGGGGACAGGCCCCCCCCGGGGAGCTGTTTTTT. Translation gives CASSLGGGQAPPGELFF.

In this sample, this clonotype turned up a few times. This sequence joins TRBV21-1 and TRBJ2-7; the listed D gene, TRBD1, was not tested against the DNA. TRBV21-1 is an annotated pseudogene. The CDR3 extends over 12 amino acids. The CDR3 DNA reads as TGTGCCAGCAGCCATAGACAGGCCGAGCAGTACTTC. The encoded protein is CASSHRQAEQYF.

This clonotype was counted many times. The CDR3 DNA follows: TGTGCCAGCAGTTTAGGTGGATCTGAGCAGTTCTTC. Amino acids: CASSLGGSEQFF. This chain links TRBV12-3 or TRBV12-4 with TRBJ2-1, with no clear D. The V end lost 1 base, the J end lost 9 bases, and 7 bases lay between the germline ends. The CDR3 covers 12 residues.

This clonotype occurred many times. This chain connects TRBV11-2 to TRBJ1-6; 8 bases agree with TRBD1. Trimming removed 3 bases from V and 0 bases from J; junction bases left unmatched: 7. The V gene's germline CDR1 is SGHAT and CDR2 FQNNGV. This CDR3 is built from 18 residues. This CDR3 is CASSFIGTGHSYNSPLHF. In nucleotides, the CDR3 is TGTGCCAGCAGCTTTATTGGGACAGGCCACTCCTATAATTCACCCCTCCACTTT.

This clonotype appeared many times. J is TRBJ2-1 and V is TRBV28, with TRBD2 identical over 9 bases. CDR3 length: 15 amino acids. Germline trimming cut 7 bases from V and 2 bases from J; bases unmatched to any gene: 6. Germline CDR1 reads MDHEN; CDR2 reads SYDVKM. Here the CDR3 reads CASNIAGVAYNEQFF. Here the CDR3 DNA reads TGTGCCAGCAATATAGCGGGAGTGGCCTACAATGAGCAGTTCTTC.

This clonotype showed up many times. The rearrangement joins TRBV29-1 to TRBJ2-7; unclear D gene. Trimming cost V 5 bases and J 1 base, with 12 bases left between them. Per germline, CDR1 SQVTM and CDR2 ANQGSEA. The CDR3 runs 13 residues. The CDR3 here is CSVSTPRSYEQYF. The CDR3 DNA reads as TGCAGCGTTTCGACTCCAAGGTCCTACGAGCAGTACTTC.

The sample holds many counts of this clonotype. J is TRBJ1-3 and V is TRBV7-2; D ambiguous. The CDR3 length is 12 residues. Trimming left V 2 bases short and J 3 bases short, with 2 bases between. Germline assignment: CDR1 SGHTA and CDR2 FQGNSA. The CDR3 loop is CASSLFGNTIYF. CDR3 DNA: TGTGCCAGCAGCTTATTTGGAAACACCATATATTTT.

This clonotype was detected ten times or more. The J gene is TRBJ2-2, the V gene TRBV12-3 or TRBV12-4; D is unresolved. V gave up 2 bases and J gave up 6 bases, with 4 bases separating them. CDR3 size: 12 residues. Here the CDR3 DNA reads TGTGCCAGCAGTTTACTAGCCGGGGAGCTGTTTTTT. As protein: CASSLLAGELFF.

The table lists this clonotype with many counts. The V call is TRBV6-5, the J call TRBJ2-3; 9 bases map to TRBD2. J gave up 4 bases and V 2 bases, and 10 bases lay outside the gene matches. The CDR3 totals 17 residues. CDR1 is MNHEY, CDR2 SVGAGI, per germline. The CDR3 DNA follows: TGTGCCAGCAGTTACGAGTGGCGGGGGGGCAGGGCAGATACGCAGTATTTT. Translation: CASSYEWRGGRADTQYF.

Concerning this clonotype itself: This may be a read error: a much more frequent sequence differs by one nucleotide. The rearrangement joins TRBV20-1 to TRBJ2-7, with TRBD2 as a possible D gene (10 bases). Germline lookup yields CDR1 DFQATT and CDR2 SNEGSKA (reference sequence). This CDR3 spans 19 amino acids. Trimming cost V 2 bases and J 6 bases, with 32 bases left between them. The CDR3 spells CSARHRAGQGPSGRAEQYF. CDR3 nucleotide sequence: TGCAGTGCTAGACATCGGGCGGGACAGGGCCCTAGCGGGAGAGCCGAGCAGTACTTC.

This clonotype has at least ten counts. The chain links TRBV5-1 to TRBJ2-7; D gene uncertain. Trimming took 3 bases from V and 3 from J, leaving 10 bases between them. CDR1 SGHRS and CDR2 YFSETQ come from the germline V gene. The CDR3 has 13 residues. The CDR3 loop reads CASSWSDNYEQYF. The CDR3 nucleotides read TGCGCCAGCAGCTGGTCTGATAACTACGAGCAGTACTTC.

The chain couples TRBV7-9 to TRBJ1-2; no clear D gene. Germline values: CDR1 SEHNR, CDR2 FQNEAQ (reference sequence). The CDR3 consists of 12 residues. V was trimmed by 8 bases and J by 6 bases, leaving 13 bases between them. The CDR3 is CASFLPPDGYTF. The CDR3 coding sequence is TGTGCCAGCTTCCTACCCCCGGATGGCTACACCTTC.

This clonotype was picked up a small number of times. The chain recombines TRBV30 with TRBJ2-1; D not certain. V was shortened by 3 bases and J by 0 bases, with 9 bases between the two germline ends. CDR1 and CDR2 (germline): GTSNPN, SVGIG (reference sequence). CDR3 length: 14 residues. CDR3 region: CAWRTSNSYNEQFF. CDR3 bases: TGTGCCTGGAGGACCTCCAACTCCTACAATGAGCAGTTCTTC.

This clonotype was observed a few times. The genes are TRBV5-6 and TRBJ2-3, with 14 nucleotides matching TRBD2. V shed 2 bases and J 2 bases; nucleotides not matched to a gene: 4. CDR1 is SGHDT and CDR2 is YYEEEE in the germline V gene. The CDR3 is 17 residues long. The CDR3 loop is CASSFGTSGRYTDTQYF. The DNA for the CDR3 is TGTGCCAGCAGCTTCGGGACTAGCGGGAGATACACAGATACGCAGTATTTT.

At least ten counts were recorded for this clonotype. CDR3 amino acids: CASSLRTSGTNEQFF. The DNA of the CDR3 is TGTGCCAGCTCACTCCGGACTAGCGGGACCAATGAGCAGTTCTTC. The V gene is TRBV18, the J gene TRBJ2-1, with 12 nucleotides matching TRBD2. V lost 4 bases, J lost 6 bases, and 4 bases stayed unmatched. Germline CDR1 is KGHSH and CDR2 is LQKENI. The CDR3 runs to 15 residues.

This clonotype has ten or more counts. V is TRBV28 and J is TRBJ2-1; a weak D match, TRBD2 (5 bases). Germline V CDR1 and CDR2: MDHEN, SYDVKM. Trimming pared 7 bases from V and 0 bases from J, leaving 19 bases between. The CDR3 covers 17 residues. CDR3 coding DNA: TGTGCCAGCACTCCCTTCTCCGGGGAGAGCTCCTACAATGAGCAGTTCTTC. It codes for CASTPFSGESSYNEQFF. Together with reference TRBV28 and TRBJ2-1, the CDR3 gives the full variable domain: DVKVTQSSRYLVKRTGEKVFLECVQDMDHENMFWYRQDPGLGLRLIYFSYDVKMKEKGDIPEGYSVSREKKERFSLILESASTNQTSMYLCASTPFSGESSYNEQFFGPGTRLTVL.

This clonotype was picked up many times. This sequence joins TRBV12-3 or TRBV12-4 and TRBJ1-1; TRBD1 matches 7 bases. With V trimmed by 5 bases and J by 7 bases, 1 base remained unmatched. The CDR3 extends over 11 amino acids. CDR3 bases: TGTGCCAGCAGTCGGACAGGTGAAGCTTTCTTT. It is translated as CASSRTGEAFF.

This clonotype was found many times. The CDR3 DNA reads TGCGCCAGCAGCTTCACGGAGTGGGAGACCCAGTACTTC. As protein: CASSFTEWETQYF. The chain employs TRBV5-1 and TRBJ2-5; D not resolved. Trimming pared 2 bases from V and 5 bases from J, leaving 10 bases between. The CDR3 is 13 residues long. CDR1 SGHRS and CDR2 YFSETQ come from the germline V gene.

This clonotype has at least ten counts. The chain uses TRBV20-1 and TRBJ1-5; tentatively, D is TRBD1 (5 bases). CDR1 and CDR2 (germline): DFQATT, SNEGSKA (reference sequence). V dropped 3 bases and J dropped 11 bases, with 17 bases sitting between them. The CDR3 has 13 amino acids. CDR3 coding DNA: TGCAGTGCTAGTCTCGGGGTTTTGGGGGCCCAGCATTTT. Its translation: CSASLGVLGAQHF.